This is a list of T cell receptor beta chains from one sample in a study of shared clonotypes between healthy human individuals. Generated by immunoSEQ multiplex PCR, the TCRdb table keeps only in-frame clones and is missing some. The profile shows about 2 million clones, roughly 96% of them singletons. Sequenced input: naive CD4+ T cells sorted from blood. Receptors originate from a man aged 18 to 29 in good health. CDR3s include the opening cysteine and the closing phenylalanine or tryptophan. D genes are given only for firm matches. Rows give clone size only sometimes, using once, few, many, or a class for an expanded clone.

V gene,clone size,D gene,J gene,CDR3 DNA,CDR3 protein
TRBV10-3,.,.,TRBJ1-2,TGTGCCATCAGTGAGACCCCCTATGGCTACACCTTC,CAISETPYGYTF
TRBV28,.,.,TRBJ1-2,TGTGCCAGCAGTACCCAATCCTCCAGTCGGGGCTACACCTTC,CASSTQSSSRGYTF
TRBV5-1,.,.,TRBJ2-1,TGCGCCAGCAGCTTGGCCGTAAGGCCAATCTCCTACAATGAGCAGTTCTTC,CASSLAVRPISYNEQFF
TRBV7-2,.,TRBD2,TRBJ2-1,TGTGCCAGCAGCTTGACTAGCGGGGGCTCCTACAATGAGCAGTTCTTC,CASSLTSGGSYNEQFF
TRBV28,.,.,TRBJ1-1,TGTGCCAGCAGTTCACGGATGAACACTGAAGCTTTCTTT,CASSSRMNTEAFF
TRBV7-3,.,TRBD2,TRBJ2-3,TGTGCCAGCAGCTCAGCGGGGGGGCCCACAGATACGCAGTATTTT,CASSSAGGPTDTQYF
TRBV27,.,.,TRBJ2-7,TGTGCCAGCAATGAGGGTCCCTCCTACGAGCAGTACTTC,CASNEGPSYEQYF
TRBV5-6,.,TRBD1,TRBJ1-1,TGTGCCAGCAGCCCTGGGACAGGGGAAGCTTTCTTT,CASSPGTGEAFF
TRBV5-1,.,TRBD1,TRBJ2-1,TGCGCCAGCAGCTCAGTAGGGACAGGGGTCGGCAATGAGCAGTTCTTC,CASSSVGTGVGNEQFF
TRBV2,.,.,TRBJ2-7,TGTGCCAGCAGTTCTCATTCGCTCTCCTACGAGCAGTACTTC,CASSSHSLSYEQYF
TRBV6-1,once,.,TRBJ2-5,TGTGCCAGCAGTGAAACGCTCGGGACCCAGTACTTC,CASSETLGTQYF
TRBV5-4,.,TRBD2,TRBJ2-7,TGTGCCAGCAGCACGACTAGCGGGAGCTTCCACGAGCAGTACTTC,CASSTTSGSFHEQYF
TRBV5-1,.,.,TRBJ2-7,TGCGCCAGCAGCGGAAGCCAGTCCACCGAGCAGTACTTC,CASSGSQSTEQYF
TRBV7-3,.,.,TRBJ2-3,TGTGCCAGCAGTCCGACATGGGTAGATACGCAGTATTTT,CASSPTWVDTQYF